These 18 T cell receptor beta chains came from one sample sequenced in a study of cytomegalovirus exposure and HLA in healthy donors (dated by TCRdb to the late 2010s). The method behind the library was the immunoSEQ multiplex PCR assay. The multiplex PCR relied on a mix of 60 forward primers for TCR Vbeta segments and 13 reverse primers for TCR Jbeta segments. What TCRdb holds here is the immuneACCESS table cut down to in-frame rearrangements. Part of the clones is not present; checked against another copy, under half of the missing clones reflect an unresolved V gene, and the others are unexplained. This sample gives around 140,000 clones in total; 60% to 80% of them show up just once. Around 0.99% of the sample comes from the top ten. Source material: PBMCs. The receptors here all came from a male donor in good health and CMV-seronegative.

V and J are TRBV18 and TRBJ1-5; D is possibly TRBD1 (5 bases). The CDR3 length is 13 residues. Germline V gives CDR1 KGHSH, CDR2 LQKENI. The germline V and J ends were trimmed by 8 bases and 0 bases, with 8 bases remaining between them. For the CDR3, the DNA is TGTGCCAGCGTGACAGATAGCAATCAGCCCCAGCATTTT. This codes for CASVTDSNQPQHF.

The chain carries TRBV19 and TRBJ2-3, with TRBD2 matching 8 bases. This CDR3 contains 15 residues. V shed 7 bases and J 4 bases; nucleotides not matched to a gene: 10. Germline CDR1 is LNHDA and CDR2 is SQIVND (reference sequence). CDR3 sequence reads: CASNPGLGGPDTQYF. CDR3 sequence (DNA): TGTGCCAGTAACCCGGGACTAGGGGGGCCAGATACGCAGTATTTT.

The chain employs TRBV9 and TRBJ2-5; the match to TRBD2 covers 11 bases. Germline V lookup: CDR1 SGDLS, CDR2 YYNGEE. The CDR3 consists of 16 residues. J gave up 4 bases and V 0 bases, and 5 bases lay outside the gene matches. CDR3 coding DNA: TGTGCCAGCAGCGTAGCCCCCACTAGCGGGGGAGAGACCCAGTACTTC. Amino acids: CASSVAPTSGGETQYF. Combining the CDR3 with reference TRBV9 and TRBJ2-5 gives the whole variable domain DSGVTQTPKHLITATGQRVTLRCSPRSGDLSVYWYQQSLDQGLQFLIQYYNGEERAKGNILERFSAQQFPDLHSELNLSSLELGDSALYFCASSVAPTSGGETQYFGPGTRLLVL.

This clone was picked up a small number of times. The J gene is TRBJ1-1, the V gene TRBV4-1; D gene unclear. CDR1 and CDR2 from the germline V gene are MGHRA and YSYEKL. The length of the CDR3 is 14 residues. Trimming stripped 0 bases from V and 0 bases from J, with 5 bases between. The CDR3 sequence: CASSQDVVNTEAFF. The CDR3 DNA reads TGCGCCAGCAGCCAAGATGTAGTGAACACTGAAGCTTTCTTT.

The chain is built from TRBV5-6 and TRBJ2-5; D unresolved. Germline loops: CDR1 SGHDT, CDR2 YYEEEE. V lost 4 bases and J lost 5, with 12 bases in between. The CDR3 sequence is 13 residues long. CDR3 nucleotides: TGTGCCAGCAGCCCCCCGGTCGGGGAGACCCAGTACTTC. Translating it yields CASSPPVGETQYF.

This clone was seen more than once but under ten times. This rearrangement joins TRBV10-1 to TRBJ2-7, with TRBD2 matching 7 bases. V lost 7 bases, J lost 5 bases, and 8 bases stayed unmatched. This CDR3 has 13 amino acids. The V gene's germline CDR1 is WNHNN and CDR2 SYGVQD (reference sequence). In nucleotides, the CDR3 is TGCGCCAGCAAACGGGGGGTGAGAGACGAGCAGTACTTC. It encodes CASKRGVRDEQYF.

The V gene is TRBV5-1, the J gene TRBJ2-2, with D possibly matching TRBD2 (6 bases). This CDR3 has 16 amino acids. V lost 0 bases and J 4 bases, leaving 13 bases between the germline ends. CDR1 is SGHRS and CDR2 is YFSETQ in the germline V gene. CDR3 amino acids: CASSLEGGVATGELFF. CDR3 DNA sequence: TGCGCCAGCAGCTTGGAGGGCGGGGTGGCCACCGGGGAGCTGTTTTTT.

This clone showed up many times. The chain employs TRBV2 and TRBJ2-6; 7 nucleotides line up with TRBD1. Germline CDR1 reads SNHLY; CDR2 reads FYNNEI. V lost 4 bases and J lost 4; bases outside the gene matches: 4. The CDR3 length is 15 residues. CDR3 nucleotide sequence: TGTGCCAGCAGTGGAGACAGGGTGGGGGCCAACGTCCTGACTTTC. It specifies CASSGDRVGANVLTF.

The rearrangement joins TRBV11-2 to TRBJ2-3; D is uncertain. Trimming cost V 1 base and J 3 bases, with 20 bases left between them. The germline V gene encodes CDR1 SGHAT and CDR2 FQNNGV. The CDR3 contains 18 residues. CDR3 in amino acids: CASSLGEYLSPLTDTQYF. The CDR3 region has the DNA TGTGCCAGCAGCTTAGGAGAGTATCTTTCCCCTCTGACAGATACGCAGTATTTT.

The genes are TRBV29-1 and TRBJ2-1; tentative D call: TRBD2 (5 bases). In germline, CDR1 is SQVTM, CDR2 ANQGSEA. The CDR3 runs to 12 residues. Trimming removed 2 bases at V and 9 bases at J, with 11 bases between. The CDR3 DNA reads as TGCAGCGTTGAAAGTAGCGTTGGTGAGCAGTTCTTC. It yields the protein CSVESSVGEQFF.

The chain joins TRBV5-1 to TRBJ2-2; TRBD2 is a possible D gene (6 bases). Germline V gives CDR1 SGHRS, CDR2 YFSETQ. Trimming pared 0 bases from V and 5 bases from J, leaving 11 bases between. CDR3 length: 15 amino acids. The CDR3 nucleotides are TGCGCCAGCAGCTTGGACAGTGGGGGGACCGGGGAGCTGTTTTTT. This translates into CASSLDSGGTGELFF.

The CDR3 loop reads CASSLRLNSPLHF. The CDR3 bases are TGTGCCAGCAGCTTACGACTGAATTCACCCCTCCACTTT. The chain recombines TRBV7-8 with TRBJ1-6; D remains unclear. CDR3 length: 13 residues. From germline, CDR1 is SGHVS and CDR2 FQNEAQ. V lost 2 bases, J lost 7 bases, and 6 bases lay in between.

The chain uses TRBV7-9 and TRBJ1-1, with D possibly being TRBD1 (6 bases). Looked up from germline, CDR1 is SEHNR and CDR2 is FQNEAQ (reference sequence). This CDR3 is built from 14 residues. Between the trimmed V and J ends, which lost 1 base and 4 bases, there was a span of 10 bases. The CDR3 spells CASSLVQGSTEAFF. The DNA for the CDR3 is TGTGCCAGCAGCTTAGTGCAGGGGAGCACTGAAGCTTTCTTT.

The rearrangement joins TRBV11-2 to TRBJ2-7, with D maybe TRBD2 (6 bases). V was cut by 3 bases and J by 3 bases, with 18 bases left in between. Germline loops: CDR1 SGHAT, CDR2 FQNNGV. CDR3 length equals 16 residues. In nucleotides, the CDR3 is TGTGCCAGCAGCTTCGCAGTATATGGAGGGAACTACGAGCAGTACTTC. This encodes CASSFAVYGGNYEQYF.

This rearrangement joins TRBV5-1 to TRBJ1-2; 8 nucleotides match TRBD1. J gave up 4 bases and V 0 bases, and 5 bases lay outside the gene matches. The CDR3 is 15 amino acids. Germline loops: CDR1 SGHRS, CDR2 YFSETQ. The CDR3 DNA sequence: TGCGCCAGCAGCTTGGAACAGGGGGGAGGCTATGGCTACACCTTC. Encoded protein: CASSLEQGGGYGYTF.

The J gene is TRBJ2-5, the V gene TRBV5-4; D uncertain. This CDR3 has 12 amino acids. Germline-derived CDR1 and CDR2 are SGHNT and YYREEE (reference sequence). V lost 3 bases and J 1 base, leaving 4 bases between the germline ends. The CDR3 reads CASSSVQETQYF. In DNA, the CDR3 is TGTGCCAGCAGCTCCGTCCAAGAGACCCAGTACTTC.

The chain joins TRBV27 to TRBJ2-7; 10 nucleotides line up with TRBD1. After removal of 5 bases from V and 5 bases from J, the junction contained 6 bases not matched to a gene. The CDR3 contains 14 residues. CDR1 and CDR2 from the germline V gene are MNHEY and SMNVEV (reference sequence). DNA of the CDR3: TGTGCCAGCAGTACGGGACAGGGGCACAACGAGCAGTACTTC. It translates to CASSTGQGHNEQYF.

This clone was picked up a small number of times. The rearrangement uses TRBV16 and TRBJ2-7; D is perhaps TRBD2 (5 bases). The CDR3 loop spans 13 amino acids. V gave up 2 bases and J gave up 3 bases, with 8 bases separating them. CDR1 is KGHSY and CDR2 is FQNENV in the germline V gene. In nucleotides, the CDR3 is TGTGCCAGCAGCCAACCAGAGGGCTACGAGCAGTACTTC. Translating gives CASSQPEGYEQYF. Together with reference TRBV16 and TRBJ2-7, the CDR3 gives the full variable domain: GEEVAQTPKHLVRGEGQKAKLYCAPIKGHSYVFWYQQVLKNEFKFLISFQNENVFDETGMPKERFSAKCLPNSPCSLEIQATKLEDSAVYFCASSQPEGYEQYFGPGTRLTVT.